This passage covers 27 T cell receptor beta chains from one sample sequenced in a study of blood T cells in healthy people across ages. A second about 7 to 12 cycle PCR used barcoded and J-beta primers. TCRdb re-analysed the 5' RACE reads in MiXCR, keeping a single row per CDR3 protein. This sample has around 1,900,000 distinct CDR3 sequences; about 39% occur once, and the top ten carry roughly 23%. The sample comprised blood. The receptors were gathered from a human donor in good health.

The chain couples TRBV9 to TRBJ2-1; TRBD2 matches at 8 bases. CDR1 SGDLS and CDR2 YYNGEE come from the germline V gene. The CDR3 extends over 14 amino acids. After removal of 6 bases from V and 5 bases from J, the junction contained 7 bases not matched to a gene. The CDR3 DNA sequence: TGTGCCAGCACCCTCCGAGCGGGAGACAATGAGCAGTTCTTC. Translating it yields CASTLRAGDNEQFF.

The gene calls are TRBV6-1 and TRBJ1-4, with 8 bases fitting TRBD1. The CDR3 runs to 14 residues. The V gene's germline CDR1 is MNHNS and CDR2 SASEGT. Losses at the gene ends were 7 bases for V and 6 bases for J; bases not matched to a gene: 7. The CDR3 coding sequence is TGTGCCAGCACGGGGACAGGATATTATGAAAAACTGTTTTTT. Translating it yields CASTGTGYYEKLFF.

This chain uses TRBV4-1 with TRBJ2-3; a possible D gene is TRBD1 (6 bases). The CDR3 sequence is 18 residues long. Germline assignment: CDR1 MGHRA and CDR2 YSYEKL. Trimming removed 0 bases at V and 3 bases at J, with 19 bases between. CDR3 nucleotide sequence: TGCGCCAGCAGCCAAGATACTGACACAGGGCTAACGACAGATACGCAGTATTTT. Translation gives CASSQDTDTGLTTDTQYF.

This chain uses TRBV6-1 with TRBJ1-2; D perhaps matches TRBD1 (6 bases). Germline V gene data show CDR1 as MNHNS and CDR2 as SASEGT. The CDR3 is 15 residues long. Trimming took 9 bases from V and 2 from J, leaving 19 bases between them. The CDR3 DNA reads TGTGCCAGTAATGATTCGGGACATAGGAACTATGGCTACACCTTC. Translation gives CASNDSGHRNYGYTF.

A word on this clonotype: A junction end diverges from the germline sequence, so it may reflect a read error. The chain has TRBV20-1 and TRBJ1-2; D gene unclear. Germline V gene lookup returns CDR1 DFQATT and CDR2 SNEGSKA (reference sequence). The CDR3 covers 11 residues. The CDR3 nucleotides read TGCAGTACTAGAGGGTGGTATGGCTACACCTTC. Its protein is CSTRGWYGYTF.

The chain joins TRBV19 to TRBJ2-4; D gene unclear. The J call is uncertain, as TRBJ2-7 better fits the DNA end. The CDR3 extends over 14 amino acids. The germline CDR1 and CDR2 sequences are LNHDA and SQIVND (reference sequence). The CDR3 loop is CASSSTTGSYEQYF. CDR3 nucleotide sequence: TGTGCCAGTAGTTCCACGACTGGCTCCTACGAGCAGTACTTC.

This clonotype was detected a few times. V and J are TRBV29-1 and TRBJ2-1, with 9 positions matching TRBD2. The CDR3 spans 14 residues. Germline V gene data show CDR1 as SQVTM and CDR2 as ANQGSEA. The ends lost 1 base at V and 7 bases at J; junction bases unmatched: 5. The CDR3 is CSVEVAGGLNEQFF. In DNA form, the CDR3 reads TGCAGCGTTGAAGTGGCGGGGGGGCTGAATGAGCAGTTCTTC.

The chain carries TRBV10-3 and TRBJ2-7; the match to TRBD2 covers 8 bases. The CDR3 loop spans 14 amino acids. V gave up 5 bases and J gave up 7 bases; unmatched junction bases: 10. Germline V CDR1 and CDR2: ENHRY, SYGVKD. CDR3 amino acids: CAISRDAGGYEQYF. The CDR3 coding sequence is TGTGCCATCAGTCGGGATGCGGGGGGCTATGAGCAGTACTTC.

The chain carries TRBV2 and TRBJ1-1; D remains ambiguous. This CDR3 region has 11 residues. V lost 3 bases to trimming and J lost 4 bases, with 3 bases between them. Germline values: CDR1 SNHLY, CDR2 FYNNEI. The CDR3 nucleotides read TGTGCCAGCAGTGATCTCACTGAAGCTTTCTTT. Protein: CASSDLTEAFF.

V usage is TRBV11-2 and J usage is TRBJ2-7; D is possibly TRBD1 or TRBD2 (7 bases each). V was clipped by 5 bases and J by 4 bases, with 21 bases between them. Germline CDR1 reads SGHAT; CDR2 reads FQNNGV. This CDR3 spans 16 amino acids. The CDR3 DNA reads as TGTGCCAGCAGCCCCCGTCCGGTCAGGGGGGGATACGAGCAGTACTTC. As protein: CASSPRPVRGGYEQYF.

This rearrangement joins TRBV28 to TRBJ1-2; maybe TRBD1 (5 bases). The CDR3 extends over 15 amino acids. V was cut by 6 bases and J by 0 bases, with 14 bases left in between. Germline V lookup: CDR1 MDHEN, CDR2 SYDVKM. In nucleotides, the CDR3 is TGTGCCAGCAGGGCGACAGCTTATCCTAACTATGGCTACACCTTC. This translates into CASRATAYPNYGYTF.

The CDR3 DNA reads TGCGCCAGCAGCTTGTTCGGACAGGGGGAAGCTTTCTTT. This gives the protein CASSLFGQGEAFF. This chain joins TRBV5-1 and TRBJ1-1; 9 bases are a match to TRBD1. CDR3 size: 13 residues. Germline V gene lookup returns CDR1 SGHRS and CDR2 YFSETQ. J lost 8 bases, V lost 1 base, and 3 bases had no gene match.

This clonotype was seen only once. V gene TRBV2 combines with J gene TRBJ2-5, with 8 nucleotides matching TRBD1. The CDR3 covers 14 residues. V shed 2 bases and J 6 bases; nucleotides not matched to a gene: 5. From germline, CDR1 is SNHLY and CDR2 FYNNEI. The CDR3 protein is CASSELQGAKTQYF. CDR3 sequence (DNA): TGTGCCAGCAGTGAACTTCAGGGGGCGAAGACCCAGTACTTC.

The V call is TRBV15, the J call TRBJ1-2; no firm D call. Trimming stripped 0 bases from V and 2 bases from J, with 13 bases between. The CDR3 consists of 16 residues. CDR1 is LNHNV, CDR2 YYDKDF, per germline (reference sequence). Here the CDR3 DNA reads TGTGCCACCAGCAGAGATGTGTTAGGGTACAACTATGGCTACACCTTC. Protein product: CATSRDVLGYNYGYTF.

A few counts support this clonotype. The chain combines TRBV6-6 with TRBJ1-3; D is uncertain. CDR1 and CDR2 from the germline V gene are MNHNY and SVGAGI (reference sequence). This CDR3 is 14 amino acids long. V was shortened by 6 bases and J by 2 bases, with 11 bases between the two germline ends. CDR3 loop: CASSPDHAGNTIYF. The CDR3 DNA reads as TGTGCCAGCAGCCCGGACCACGCTGGAAACACCATATATTTT.

The rearrangement joins TRBV7-2 to TRBJ2-5, with TRBD2 identical over 12 bases. The CDR3 extends over 15 amino acids. J lost 4 bases, V lost 3 bases, and 3 bases had no gene match. From germline, CDR1 is SGHTA and CDR2 FQGNSA. The CDR3 protein is CASSLVLAGGETQYF. In DNA, the CDR3 is TGTGCCAGCAGCTTGGTACTAGCGGGGGGAGAGACCCAGTACTTC.

This clonotype was seen a handful of times. V gene TRBV29-1 combines with J gene TRBJ2-5; D ambiguous. CDR3 size: 13 residues. The ends were cut back, 3 bases at V and 9 bases at J, with 17 bases in the middle. CDR1 and CDR2 from the germline V gene are SQVTM and ANQGSEA. CDR3 region: CSVDLHVGPAQYF. The CDR3 DNA follows: TGCAGCGTTGATCTTCACGTCGGACCGGCCCAGTACTTC. Drawing the rest from reference TRBV29-1 and TRBJ2-5, the complete variable domain is SAVISQKPSRDICQRGTSLTIQCQVDSQVTMMFWYRQQPGQSLTLIATANQGSEATYESGFVIDKFPISRPNLTFSTLTVSNMSPEDSSIYLCSVDLHVGPAQYFGPGTRLLVL.

The gene calls are TRBV7-2 and TRBJ1-4; D may be TRBD1 (5 bases). This CDR3 contains 15 residues. Deletions cut 1 base from V and 8 bases from J, with 14 bases between. Germline V gene sequence: CDR1 SGHTA, CDR2 FQGNSA. Written as DNA, the CDR3 is TGTGCCAGCAGCTTAGTGGGGGAAATAAGGGAAAAACTGTTTTTT. Translation: CASSLVGEIREKLFF.

This chain uses TRBV7-9 with TRBJ1-2; TRBD1 matches 8 bases. Germline lookup yields CDR1 SEHNR and CDR2 FQNEAQ (reference sequence). The CDR3 contains 16 residues. The V and J ends lost 5 bases and 4 bases, in that order; junction bases with no gene match: 12. The CDR3 region has the DNA TGTGCCAGCAGCCCAGGGGCGGGACAGGTTCTCTATGGCTACACCTTC. It translates to CASSPGAGQVLYGYTF.

The chain combines TRBV4-1 with TRBJ1-2; D ambiguous. V was pared by 0 bases and J by 5 bases, with 10 bases between. The CDR3 extends over 14 amino acids. Germline CDR1 MGHRA, CDR2 YSYEKL. CDR3 DNA: TGCGCCAGCAGCCAAGATCTACCCATTTATGGCTACACCTTC. This codes for CASSQDLPIYGYTF.

This clonotype was picked up a small number of times. This chain connects TRBV10-3 to TRBJ2-7; 7 positions match TRBD1. This CDR3 comprises 14 residues. Germline V CDR1 and CDR2: ENHRY, SYGVKD. V lost 10 bases, J lost 1 base, and 10 bases stayed unmatched. The CDR3 loop is CATVPGQRSYEQYF. CDR3 in DNA: TGTGCCACCGTACCGGGACAGAGATCCTACGAGCAGTACTTC.

The chain recombines TRBV10-3 with TRBJ1-5; maybe TRBD1 (5 bases). The V gene's germline CDR1 is ENHRY and CDR2 SYGVKD. The V end lost 3 bases, the J end lost 2 bases, and 5 bases lay between the germline ends. The CDR3 has 13 amino acids. For the CDR3, the DNA is TGTGCCATCAGTGACAGGGGCAATCAGCCCCAGCATTTT. Translating gives CAISDRGNQPQHF.

V gene TRBV28 combines with J gene TRBJ1-5; D gene unclear. V shed 0 bases and J shed 3 bases, with 6 bases lying between them. The CDR3 spans 14 residues. Per the germline V gene, CDR1 is MDHEN and CDR2 is SYDVKM. The CDR3 loop reads CASSLWSLNQPQHF. CDR3 DNA sequence: TGTGCCAGCAGTTTATGGAGCCTCAATCAGCCCCAGCATTTT. The full variable domain, with the rest looked up from reference TRBV28 and TRBJ1-5, is DVKVTQSSRYLVKRTGEKVFLECVQDMDHENMFWYRQDPGLGLRLIYFSYDVKMKEKGDIPEGYSVSREKKERFSLILESASTNQTSMYLCASSLWSLNQPQHFGDGTRLSIL.

The chain combines TRBV4-1 with TRBJ2-4; possible D gene TRBD1, 6 bases. The CDR3 is 16 amino acids. Trimming removed 6 bases from V and 4 bases from J, with 19 bases in between. CDR1 is MGHRA and CDR2 is YSYEKL in the germline V gene. CDR3 DNA sequence: TGCGCCAGCAGGCCTTACCTTCGGACAGCAAAAAACATTCAGTACTTC. It is translated as CASRPYLRTAKNIQYF.

This clonotype was recorded only once. This sequence joins TRBV19 and TRBJ1-2, with a possible D match to TRBD1 (5 bases). V was cut by 0 bases and J by 4 bases, with 15 bases left in between. The CDR3 spans 16 residues. Germline assignment: CDR1 LNHDA and CDR2 SQIVND (reference sequence). The CDR3: CASSIDLRTSFYGYTF. The DNA for the CDR3 is TGTGCCAGTAGTATAGATCTCAGGACAAGTTTCTATGGCTACACCTTC.

The chain is built from TRBV28 and TRBJ2-7, with a tentative D call TRBD1 (6 bases). The CDR3 covers 14 residues. V was trimmed by 1 base and J by 3 bases, leaving 10 bases between them. Germline-derived CDR1 and CDR2 are MDHEN and SYDVKM. CDR3 nucleotide sequence: TGTGCCAGCAGTTTATACCAGGGGCGCTACGAGCAGTACTTC. Translated: CASSLYQGRYEQYF.

The chain links TRBV4-3 to TRBJ2-7; no clear D. Trimming left V 1 base short and J 0 bases short, with 16 bases between. The CDR3 sequence is 17 residues long. Germline CDR1 reads LGHNA; CDR2 reads YSLEER. The CDR3 loop reads CASSQVLEQSYSYEQYF. The CDR3 DNA reads as TGCGCCAGCAGCCAAGTATTGGAGCAGTCCTACTCCTACGAGCAGTACTTC.